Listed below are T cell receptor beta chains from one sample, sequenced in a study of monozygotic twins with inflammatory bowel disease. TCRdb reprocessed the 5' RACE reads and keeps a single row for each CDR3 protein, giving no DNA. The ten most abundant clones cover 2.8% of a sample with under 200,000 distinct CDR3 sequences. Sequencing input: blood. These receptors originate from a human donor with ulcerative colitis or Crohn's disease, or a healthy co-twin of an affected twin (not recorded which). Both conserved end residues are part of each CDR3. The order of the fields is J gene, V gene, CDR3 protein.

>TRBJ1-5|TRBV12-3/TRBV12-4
CASSVRTVPGQPQHF
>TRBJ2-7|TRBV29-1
CSVLLAGPTHYEQYF
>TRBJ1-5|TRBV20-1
CSASLGRNQPQHF
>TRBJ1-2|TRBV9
CASSGQTNYGYTF
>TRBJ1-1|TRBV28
CASSSPRPGGTEAFF
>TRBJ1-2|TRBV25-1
CASGPERGYTF
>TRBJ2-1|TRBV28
CASSFPPGRAYNEQFF
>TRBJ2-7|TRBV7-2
CASSYDRFSGEQYF
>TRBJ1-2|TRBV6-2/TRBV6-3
CASSNSGLASSNYGYTF
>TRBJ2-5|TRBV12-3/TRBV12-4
CASRPRTSGAQETQYF
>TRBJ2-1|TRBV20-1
CSARTSGSYEQFF
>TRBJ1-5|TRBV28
CATQDRGRQPQHF
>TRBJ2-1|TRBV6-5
CASSYSMTSEPYNEQFF
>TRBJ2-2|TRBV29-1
CSALQGDGELFF
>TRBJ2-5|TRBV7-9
CASSLSEAWRETQYF
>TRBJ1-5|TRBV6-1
CASSDAQPQHF
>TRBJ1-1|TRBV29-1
CSVEAAVGTEAFF
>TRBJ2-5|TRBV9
CASSVGAQGARETQYF
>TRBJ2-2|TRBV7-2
CASSFRPISGPELFF
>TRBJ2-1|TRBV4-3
CASSHGSGKYNEQFF
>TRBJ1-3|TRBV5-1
CASSPTGSEERNTIYF
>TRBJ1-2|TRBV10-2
CASSESRQGIYTF
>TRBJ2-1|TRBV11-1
CASSRTSSYNEQFF
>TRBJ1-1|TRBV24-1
CATRGHPNTEAFF
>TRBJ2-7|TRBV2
CASSERGSYEQYF
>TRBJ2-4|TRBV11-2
CASSQGLAGTKNIQYF
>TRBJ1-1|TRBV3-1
CASSQTRNTEAFF
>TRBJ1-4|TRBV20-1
CSALQGVNNEKLFF
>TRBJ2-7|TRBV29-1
CSVEDLDSGTGIYEQYF
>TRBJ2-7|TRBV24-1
CATGTAYEQYF
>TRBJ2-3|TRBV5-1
CASSTGLARNTQPDTQYF
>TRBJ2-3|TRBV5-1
CASSWTSGRSDTQYF
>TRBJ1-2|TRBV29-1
CSVDGTGMGYGYTF
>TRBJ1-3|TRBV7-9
CASTRGGSGNTIYF
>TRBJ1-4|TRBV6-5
CASSYPPRTGGREELFF
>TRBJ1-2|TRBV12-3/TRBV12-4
CASSSGGAEDYGYTF
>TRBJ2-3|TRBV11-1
CASSLAARGRELGTDTQYF
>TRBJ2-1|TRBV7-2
CASSLRGSFKFF
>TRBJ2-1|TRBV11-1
CASSPFGLAGGQGYNEQFF
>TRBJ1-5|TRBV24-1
CATSEGDRDRDQPQHF
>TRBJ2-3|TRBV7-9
CASSVGGGRADTQYF
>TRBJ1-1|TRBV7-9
CASSLKGLSTEAFF
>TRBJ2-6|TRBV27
CASSLFWSSGANVLTF
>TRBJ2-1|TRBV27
CASSLWASGLGEQFF
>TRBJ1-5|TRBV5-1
CASSLTGAGSQPQHF
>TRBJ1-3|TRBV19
CASSIDDGGSGNTIYF
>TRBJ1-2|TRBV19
CASSIQSTYGYTF
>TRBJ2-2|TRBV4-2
CASSQGRLASTGELFF
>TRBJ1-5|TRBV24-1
CATSIGDSNQPQHF
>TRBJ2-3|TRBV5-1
CASSPGSGSTDTQYF
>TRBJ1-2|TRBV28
CASSLSVSNYGYTF
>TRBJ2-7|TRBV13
CASSLRLTYEQYF
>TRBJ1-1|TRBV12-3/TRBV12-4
CASSSTVNTEAFF
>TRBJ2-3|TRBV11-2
CASSLGVRGADTQYF
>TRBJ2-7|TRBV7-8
CASSSTTGRHEQYF
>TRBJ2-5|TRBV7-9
CASSLIRDPRRETQYF
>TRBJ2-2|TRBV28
CASSPPNTGELFF